These 27 T cell receptor beta chains share one sample of origin, sequenced in a study of cytomegalovirus exposure and HLA in healthy donors. PCR used 60 Vbeta primers and 13 Jbeta primers. This table comes from immunoSEQ multiplex PCR, and its TCRdb copy is limited to in-frame clones, with some not included. Here the sample table reports about 90,000 clones. Specimen: PBMCs. The receptors were gathered from a woman in her thirties in good health and CMV-seronegative.

V gene TRBV6-4 combines with J gene TRBJ2-3; possibly TRBD2 for D (5 bases). V was clipped by 4 bases and J by 0 bases, with 11 bases between them. The CDR3 sequence is 15 residues long. Germline CDR1 is MRHNA and CDR2 is SNTAGT. The CDR3 DNA reads TGTGCCAGCAGTGCCGGAGGTTCTAGCACAGATACGCAGTATTTT. Translating gives CASSAGGSSTDTQYF.

The CDR3 coding sequence is TGTGCCAGCAGCGCGGACCTAGCCGTCGCCGGGGAGCTGTTTTTT. It translates to CASSADLAVAGELFF. The rearrangement links TRBV9 to TRBJ2-2; D possibly corresponds to TRBD2 (5 bases). The CDR3 loop spans 15 amino acids. Trimming shortened V by 3 bases and J by 6 bases, and 15 bases separated the two germline ends. Germline CDR1 and CDR2: SGDLS and YYNGEE.

The chain couples TRBV28 to TRBJ1-5, with 7 bases lining up with TRBD1. The CDR3 totals 15 residues. Germline V gives CDR1 MDHEN, CDR2 SYDVKM. V lost 2 bases to trimming and J lost 7 bases; unmatched junction nucleotides: 8. The CDR3: CASSLGGGDGQPQHF. The CDR3 DNA is TGTGCCAGCAGTTTAGGAGGGGGCGACGGGCAGCCCCAGCATTTT.

V gene TRBV28 combines with J gene TRBJ2-7; 11 bases align to TRBD2. Germline trimming cut 7 bases from V and 0 bases from J; bases unmatched to any gene: 17. Germline V gene data show CDR1 as MDHEN and CDR2 as SYDVKM. The CDR3 extends over 19 amino acids. For the CDR3, the DNA is TGTGCCAGCATCATGAGAGGCCTAGCGGGAGGACCGAGCTCCTACGAGCAGTACTTC. The encoded protein is CASIMRGLAGGPSSYEQYF.

The V call is TRBV6-1, the J call TRBJ2-7; no reliable D call. From germline, CDR1 is MNHNS and CDR2 SASEGT. The CDR3 is made up of 14 amino acids. Trimming shortened V by 1 base and J by 0 bases, and 7 bases separated the two germline ends. This CDR3 is CASSEGSVSYEQYF. CDR3 bases: TGTGCCAGCAGTGAAGGATCGGTCTCCTACGAGCAGTACTTC.

The J gene is TRBJ2-5, the V gene TRBV30, with 12 bases aligning to TRBD2. Germline lookup yields CDR1 GTSNPN and CDR2 SVGIG (reference sequence). V lost 5 bases, J lost 7 bases, and 5 bases stayed unmatched. This CDR3 is built from 13 residues. The CDR3 DNA reads as TGTGCCTGGGCTAGCGGGGGGGCTGGGACCCAGTACTTC. Protein sequence: CAWASGGAGTQYF. The whole variable domain, remainder taken from reference TRBV30 and TRBJ2-5, is SQTIHQWPATLVQPVGSPLSLECTVEGTSNPNLYWYRQAAGRGLQLLFYSVGIGQISSEVPQNLSASRPQDRQFILSSKKLLLSDSGFYLCAWASGGAGTQYFGPGTRLLVL.

The rearrangement joins TRBV27 to TRBJ2-5; 8 bases align to TRBD2. In germline, CDR1 is MNHEY, CDR2 SMNVEV (reference sequence). Trimming took 1 base from V and 0 from J; bases not matched to a gene: 4. This CDR3 contains 16 residues. CDR3 coding DNA: TGTGCCAGCAGTTTATTAGGCGGGGGGCACCAAGAGACCCAGTACTTC. It specifies CASSLLGGGHQETQYF.

Comments on this clone: Different DNA sequences within this sample yield the same CDR3. V is TRBV6-4 and J is TRBJ2-7, with a tentative D call TRBD2 (6 bases). V gave up 4 bases and J gave up 0 bases, with 10 bases separating them. CDR1 and CDR2 from the germline V gene are MRHNA and SNTAGT. The CDR3 sequence is 14 residues long. CDR3 sequence (DNA): TGTGCCAGCAGTGCCGGGGGAGACTCCTACGAGCAGTACTTC. It is translated as CASSAGGDSYEQYF.

The V gene is TRBV27, the J gene TRBJ2-1, with 15 bases matching TRBD2. Losses at the gene ends were 8 bases for V and 10 bases for J; bases not matched to a gene: 6. Looked up from germline, CDR1 is MNHEY and CDR2 is SMNVEV (reference sequence). The CDR3 length is 14 residues. The CDR3 sequence is CASQGLAGGIEQFF. The DNA for the CDR3 is TGTGCCAGCCAAGGACTAGCGGGAGGGATCGAGCAGTTCTTC.

The chain employs TRBV15 and TRBJ2-5; the D gene is possibly TRBD1 (6 bases). This CDR3 has 17 amino acids. The germline CDR1 and CDR2 sequences are LNHNV and YYDKDF (reference sequence). Between the trimmed V and J ends, which lost 4 bases and 2 bases, there was a span of 20 bases. The CDR3 bases are TGTGCCACCAGCATTCTCCCTCTGAGACAGGTACAAGAGACCCAGTACTTC. Protein sequence: CATSILPLRQVQETQYF.

As to this clone: The DNA is left out, because the CDR3 cannot be placed on it with certainty; the CDR3 is given as TCRdb lists it. The chain recombines TRBV27 with TRBJ2-1; the DNA was not compared with TRBD1, the D call given in the table. Germline V gene sequence: CDR1 MNHEY, CDR2 SMNVEV (reference sequence). The CDR3 is 14 amino acids long, termini counted. The chain's CDR3 is CASSTSDTLDEQFF.

The chain recombines TRBV2 with TRBJ1-1; D is perhaps TRBD1 (5 bases). The germline V gene encodes CDR1 SNHLY and CDR2 FYNNEI. This CDR3 has 13 residues. Trimming shortened V by 6 bases and J by 1 base, and 9 bases separated the two germline ends. The CDR3 loop is CASRDRRNTEAFF. The CDR3 coding sequence is TGTGCCAGCAGAGACAGAAGGAACACTGAAGCTTTCTTT.

This chain joins TRBV29-1 and TRBJ2-1; 10 bases fit TRBD2. The CDR3 has 14 amino acids. Germline CDR1 is SQVTM and CDR2 is ANQGSEA. V lost 8 bases and J lost 3; bases outside the gene matches: 7. CDR3 residues: CSYSLAGVYNEQFF. The CDR3 coding sequence is TGCAGCTACTCTCTAGCGGGGGTCTACAATGAGCAGTTCTTC.

The gene calls are TRBV19 and TRBJ1-2; D call uncertain. From germline, CDR1 is LNHDA and CDR2 SQIVND (reference sequence). The CDR3 runs to 11 residues. The V gene lost 5 bases and the J gene lost 8 bases, with 9 bases spanning the gap. CDR3 region: CASSASGGYTF. Written as DNA, the CDR3 is TGTGCCAGTAGTGCCTCGGGAGGCTACACCTTC. Full variable domain (remainder filled in from reference TRBV19 and TRBJ1-2): DGGITQSPKYLFRKEGQNVTLSCEQNLNHDAMYWYRQDPGQGLRLIYYSQIVNDFQKGDIAEGYSVSREKKESFPLTVTSAQKNPTAFYLCASSASGGYTFGSGTRLTVV.

The gene calls are TRBV18 and TRBJ2-2; TRBD2 might be the D (5 bases). The CDR3 is 16 amino acids. Trimming shortened V by 3 bases and J by 4 bases, and 15 bases separated the two germline ends. Germline values: CDR1 KGHSH, CDR2 LQKENI. The CDR3 DNA reads as TGTGCCAGCTCACCTAACGGGGTGGAGAGCACCGGGGAGCTGTTTTTT. It is translated as CASSPNGVESTGELFF.

The V gene is TRBV5-4, the J gene TRBJ2-7; D not certain. Germline values: CDR1 SGHNT, CDR2 YYREEE (reference sequence). The CDR3 is 13 amino acids. The ends were cut back, 3 bases at V and 6 bases at J, with 13 bases in the middle. CDR3: CASSSSGFIEQYF. The CDR3 DNA sequence: TGTGCCAGCAGCTCCTCCGGGTTCATCGAGCAGTACTTC.

The V and J genes are TRBV6-4 and TRBJ2-3; D may be TRBD2 (5 bases). Germline loops: CDR1 MRHNA, CDR2 SNTAGT. CDR3 length equals 15 residues. Deletions cut 6 bases from V and 3 bases from J, with 16 bases between. This chain's CDR3 is CASSASPGDTDTQYF. The CDR3 nucleotides read TGTGCCAGCAGCGCATCGCCCGGGGATACAGATACGCAGTATTTT.

V and J are TRBV4-1 and TRBJ1-5, with 11 positions matching TRBD1. Germline assignment: CDR1 MGHRA and CDR2 YSYEKL. The CDR3 has 16 residues. The junction had 8 bases not matched to a gene; V was cut back by 4 bases and J by 6 bases. The CDR3 nucleotides are TGCGCCAGCAGCCTAACCGGGACAGGGGGGATTCAGCCCCAGCATTTT. Translating gives CASSLTGTGGIQPQHF.

The V call is TRBV28, the J call TRBJ1-5; D is possibly TRBD1 (5 bases). V lost 7 bases to trimming and J lost 5 bases, with 9 bases between them. The CDR3 is made up of 12 amino acids. Germline CDR1 and CDR2: MDHEN and SYDVKM. As DNA, the CDR3 is TGTGCCAGCACTCAGGGATATCAGCCCCAGCATTTT. As protein: CASTQGYQPQHF.

This rearrangement joins TRBV27 to TRBJ1-1, with 7 bases aligning to TRBD1. CDR1 MNHEY and CDR2 SMNVEV come from the germline V gene (reference sequence). The J segment lost 1 base and the V segment lost 5 bases, leaving 4 bases of the junction unmatched. The CDR3 has 14 amino acids. CDR3 sequence reads: CASSPRTGNTEAFF. The CDR3 DNA reads TGTGCCAGCAGTCCGAGGACAGGGAACACTGAAGCTTTCTTT.

The gene calls are TRBV6-1 and TRBJ2-2; 7 bases fit TRBD1. J gave up 5 bases and V 7 bases, and 10 bases lay outside the gene matches. Germline V gene data show CDR1 as MNHNS and CDR2 as SASEGT. The CDR3 has 15 amino acids. The CDR3 coding sequence is TGTGCCAGCACCCTGGAGTACAGGGGAACCGGGGAGCTGTTTTTT. Protein sequence: CASTLEYRGTGELFF.

The rearrangement uses TRBV6-4 and TRBJ1-1, with a possible D match to TRBD1 (6 bases). Germline CDR1 is MRHNA and CDR2 is SNTAGT. The CDR3 is made up of 17 amino acids. The V and J ends lost 0 bases and 4 bases respectively, with 18 bases between them. The CDR3 DNA follows: TGTGCCAGCAGTGACTCGTTTTCACAGGGAGGGAGCACTGAAGCTTTCTTT. Translating it yields CASSDSFSQGGSTEAFF.

This rearrangement joins TRBV2 to TRBJ2-5, with 7 bases matching TRBD1. V shed 10 bases, J shed 1 base, and the junction held 3 bases outside the gene matches. Germline values: CDR1 SNHLY, CDR2 FYNNEI. This CDR3 is 12 amino acids long. This chain's CDR3 is CATGTVQETQYF. CDR3 DNA: TGTGCCACTGGGACAGTCCAAGAGACCCAGTACTTC.

The gene calls are TRBV7-3 and TRBJ1-2; no firm D call. This CDR3 spans 15 amino acids. V lost 2 bases and J lost 0, with 10 bases in between. The germline V gene has CDR1 SGHTA and CDR2 FQGTGA. This CDR3 reads CASSLVPGANYGYTF. The CDR3 DNA reads TGTGCCAGCAGCTTAGTCCCAGGTGCTAACTATGGCTACACCTTC. The full variable domain, completed using reference TRBV7-3 and TRBJ1-2, is GAGVSQTPSNKVTEKGKYVELRCDPISGHTALYWYRQSLGQGPEFLIYFQGTGAADDSGLPNDRFFAVRPEGSVSTLKIQRTERGDSAVYLCASSLVPGANYGYTFGSGTRLTVV.

On this clone: Other DNA sequences within the sample encode an identical CDR3. The chain uses TRBV28 and TRBJ2-3; 9 bases agree with TRBD2. The ends lost 5 bases at V and 0 bases at J; junction bases unmatched: 3. Germline V gene sequence: CDR1 MDHEN, CDR2 SYDVKM. The CDR3 spans 15 residues. The CDR3 DNA reads TGTGCCAGCAGTCGTAGCGGGAGTAGCACAGATACGCAGTATTTT. Protein sequence: CASSRSGSSTDTQYF.

The chain recombines TRBV5-8 with TRBJ2-7; the match to TRBD2 covers 9 bases. J was trimmed by 1 base and V by 5 bases; bases with no gene match: 7. This CDR3 is built from 15 residues. Germline V gene data show CDR1 as SGHTS and CDR2 as YDEGEE. CDR3 loop: CASRQSGGQSYEQYF. In DNA, the CDR3 is TGTGCCAGCAGACAAAGCGGGGGGCAATCCTACGAGCAGTACTTC. Together with reference TRBV5-8 and TRBJ2-7, the CDR3 gives the full variable domain: EAGVTQSPTHLIKTRGQQATLRCSPISGHTSVYWYQQALGLGLQFLLWYDEGEERNRGNFPPRFSGRQFPNYSSELNVNALELEDSALYLCASRQSGGQSYEQYFGPGTRLTVT.

The chain has TRBV28 and TRBJ1-2; possible D gene TRBD1, 6 bases. V was trimmed by 6 bases and J by 5 bases, leaving 16 bases between them. The CDR3 covers 14 residues. Germline values: CDR1 MDHEN, CDR2 SYDVKM. The CDR3 region has the DNA TGTGCCAGCAGCCCATCAGGGGATAATTATGGCTACACCTTC. This translates into CASSPSGDNYGYTF.